This passage covers 5 T cell receptor beta chains from one sample sequenced in a study of blood T cell repertoires in COVID-19 (dated by TCRdb to about 2020). The library relied on the immunoSEQ multiplex PCR assay. The source is immuneACCESS, and TCRdb retained only in-frame sequences with V and J called. Part of the clones is not carried over; for the studies checked, unresolved V genes explain less than half of this, and the remainder is unexplained. This sample lists about 300,000 clones; approximately 84% were detected once. The leading ten clones occupy more than 1.1% of the sample. What was sequenced was peripheral blood. The source of these receptors is a human donor with COVID-19, enrolled during active disease. The donor label of this sample is uncertain.

The V and J genes are TRBV28 and TRBJ2-4; 8 bases are shared with TRBD1. Germline values: CDR1 MDHEN, CDR2 SYDVKM. CDR3 size: 13 residues. V was pared by 5 bases and J by 8 bases, with 5 bases of the junction left unmatched. CDR3 bases: TGTGCCAGCAGTGGAGACAGGGGCGACATTCAGTACTTC. Translating it yields CASSGDRGDIQYF.

Note on this clone: The sample carries other DNA sequences with the same CDR3. The V call is TRBV5-1, the J call TRBJ1-1; D remains ambiguous. The germline gives CDR1 SGHRS, CDR2 YFSETQ. CDR3 length: 14 amino acids. V lost 1 base to trimming and J lost 0 bases, with 7 bases between them. The CDR3 loop reads CASSLQVMNTEAFF. CDR3 nucleotides: TGCGCCAGCAGCTTGCAGGTCATGAACACTGAAGCTTTCTTT. Based on the CDR3 plus reference TRBV5-1 and TRBJ1-1, the full variable domain is KAGVTQTPRYLIKTRGQQVTLSCSPISGHRSVSWYQQTPGQGLQFLFEYFSETQRNKGNFPGRFSGRQFSNSRSEMNVSTLELGDSALYLCASSLQVMNTEAFFGQGTRLTVV.

The chain employs TRBV6-6 and TRBJ2-2; TRBD1 aligns across 12 bases. The J segment lost 6 bases and the V segment lost 2 bases, leaving 1 base of the junction unmatched. The CDR3 runs 15 residues. CDR1 is MNHNY, CDR2 SVGAGI, per germline (reference sequence). CDR3 nucleotide sequence: TGTGCCAGCAGTTACGGGACAGGGGGCGCCGGGGAGCTGTTTTTT. Its protein is CASSYGTGGAGELFF.

The chain couples TRBV4-2 to TRBJ2-5; 10 nucleotides match TRBD1. The CDR3 extends over 14 amino acids. CDR1 is LGHNA, CDR2 YNFKEQ, per germline. V dropped 2 bases and J dropped 5; count of bases not matched to a gene: 2. The CDR3 here is CASSQRTGGETQYF. CDR3 DNA sequence: TGTGCCAGCAGCCAAAGGACAGGGGGGGAGACCCAGTACTTC.

J is TRBJ1-2 and V is TRBV6-5, with D possibly being TRBD1 (5 bases). Looked up from germline, CDR1 is MNHEY and CDR2 is SVGAGI. Trimming left V 2 bases short and J 8 bases short, with 18 bases between. The CDR3 has 15 amino acids. The CDR3 is CASSYIQEGSEGYTF. Written as DNA, the CDR3 is TGTGCCAGCAGTTACATTCAGGAGGGGTCAGAAGGCTACACCTTC.